This T cell receptor (beta chain) was obtained from a study of cytomegalovirus exposure and HLA in healthy donors. For this clone: The antigen is undetermined.

V was cut by 7 bases and J by 0 bases, with 14 bases left in between. CDR1 MNHNY and CDR2 SVGAGI come from the germline V gene (reference sequence). This CDR3 spans 15 amino acids. General study results and limits: By a later analysis, the bulk of CMV-associated TCR beta chains appeared HLA-restricted. Per a prior analysis, the majority of TCR beta V segments were productive roughly 87% or roughly 30% of the time.

The PCR used 60 Vbeta and 13 Jbeta primers. The table came from immunoSEQ multiplex PCR; TCRdb's copy has only in-frame clones and leaves some out. Listed are tens of thousands of clones; 2.7% falls within the top ten. Sequenced input: PBMCs. This sequence joins TRBV6-6 and TRBJ2-3; D might be TRBD1 (6 bases). This receptor was obtained from a man aged 40-49 years in good health and CMV-seronegative. The CDR3 region is CASTRRDTSTDTQYF. The CDR3 coding sequence is TGTGCCAGCACCCGCCGGGACACTAGCACAGATACGCAGTATTTT.